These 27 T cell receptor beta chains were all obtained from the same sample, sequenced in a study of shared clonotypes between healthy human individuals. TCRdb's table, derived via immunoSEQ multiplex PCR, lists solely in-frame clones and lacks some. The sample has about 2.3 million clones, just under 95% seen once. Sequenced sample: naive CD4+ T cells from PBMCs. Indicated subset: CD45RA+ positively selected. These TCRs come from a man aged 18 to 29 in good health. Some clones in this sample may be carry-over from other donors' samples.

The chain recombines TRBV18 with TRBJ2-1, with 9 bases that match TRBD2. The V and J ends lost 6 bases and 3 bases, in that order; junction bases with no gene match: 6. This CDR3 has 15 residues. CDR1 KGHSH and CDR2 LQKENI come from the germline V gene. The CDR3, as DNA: TGTGCCAGCTCCCAGACTAGCGGAAACTACAATGAGCAGTTCTTC. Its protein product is CASSQTSGNYNEQFF.

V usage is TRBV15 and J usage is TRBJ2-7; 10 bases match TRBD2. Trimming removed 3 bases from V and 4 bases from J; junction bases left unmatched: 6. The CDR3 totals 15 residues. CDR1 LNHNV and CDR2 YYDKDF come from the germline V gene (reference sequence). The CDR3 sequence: CATSSTGTSVYEQYF. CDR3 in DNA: TGTGCCACCAGCAGCACCGGGACTAGCGTTTACGAGCAGTACTTC.

This CDR3 reads CASSSLAGTEETQYF. For the CDR3, the DNA is TGTGCCAGCAGCTCACTAGCGGGAACGGAGGAGACCCAGTACTTC. This sequence joins TRBV7-9 and TRBJ2-5; 10 bases map to TRBD2. V dropped 4 bases and J dropped 5; count of bases not matched to a gene: 7. The germline V gene has CDR1 SEHNR and CDR2 FQNEAQ (reference sequence). CDR3 length equals 15 residues.

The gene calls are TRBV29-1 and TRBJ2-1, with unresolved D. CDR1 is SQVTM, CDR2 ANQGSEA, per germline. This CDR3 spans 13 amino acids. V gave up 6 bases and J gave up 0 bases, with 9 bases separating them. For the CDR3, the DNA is TGCAGCGTCAGTAAGAGCTCCTACAATGAGCAGTTCTTC. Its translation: CSVSKSSYNEQFF.

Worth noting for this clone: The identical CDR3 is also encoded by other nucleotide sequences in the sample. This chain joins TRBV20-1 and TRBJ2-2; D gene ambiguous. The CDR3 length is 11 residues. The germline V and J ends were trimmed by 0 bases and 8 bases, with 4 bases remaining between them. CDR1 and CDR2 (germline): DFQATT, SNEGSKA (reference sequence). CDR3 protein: CSARDLGELFF. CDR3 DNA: TGCAGTGCTAGAGATCTAGGGGAGCTGTTTTTT.

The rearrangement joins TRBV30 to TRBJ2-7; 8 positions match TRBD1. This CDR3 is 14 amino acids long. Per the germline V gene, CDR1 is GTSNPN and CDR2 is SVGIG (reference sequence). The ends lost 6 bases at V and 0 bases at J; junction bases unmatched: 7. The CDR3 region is CACGQGGLSYEQYF. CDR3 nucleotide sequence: TGTGCCTGCGGACAGGGAGGCCTCTCCTACGAGCAGTACTTC.

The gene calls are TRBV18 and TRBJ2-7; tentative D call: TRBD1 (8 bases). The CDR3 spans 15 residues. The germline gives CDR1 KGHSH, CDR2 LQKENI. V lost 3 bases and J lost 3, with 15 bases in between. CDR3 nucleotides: TGTGCCAGCTCACCCGAGCGGGACAGGCTCTACGAGCAGTACTTC. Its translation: CASSPERDRLYEQYF.

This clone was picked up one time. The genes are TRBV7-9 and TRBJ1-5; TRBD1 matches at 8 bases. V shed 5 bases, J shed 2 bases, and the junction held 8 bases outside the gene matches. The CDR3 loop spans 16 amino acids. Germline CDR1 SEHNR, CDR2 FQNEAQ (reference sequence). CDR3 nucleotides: TGTGCCAGCAGCCTATTCGGACAGGGTGGCAATCAGCCCCAGCATTTT. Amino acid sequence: CASSLFGQGGNQPQHF.

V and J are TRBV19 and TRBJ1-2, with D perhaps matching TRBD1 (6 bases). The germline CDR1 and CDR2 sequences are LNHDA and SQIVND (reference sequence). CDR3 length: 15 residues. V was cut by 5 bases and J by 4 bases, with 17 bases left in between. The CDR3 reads CASSLKQGFGYGYTF. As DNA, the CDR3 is TGTGCCAGTAGTTTGAAGCAGGGGTTTGGCTATGGCTACACCTTC. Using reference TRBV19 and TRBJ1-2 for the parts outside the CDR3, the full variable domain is DGGITQSPKYLFRKEGQNVTLSCEQNLNHDAMYWYRQDPGQGLRLIYYSQIVNDFQKGDIAEGYSVSREKKESFPLTVTSAQKNPTAFYLCASSLKQGFGYGYTFGSGTRLTVV.

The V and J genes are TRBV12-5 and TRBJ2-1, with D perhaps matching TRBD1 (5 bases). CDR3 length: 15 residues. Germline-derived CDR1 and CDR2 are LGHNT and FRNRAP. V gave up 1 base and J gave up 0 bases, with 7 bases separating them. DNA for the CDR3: TGTGCTAGTGGTTTGGCAGGGAACTCCTACAATGAGCAGTTCTTC. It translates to CASGLAGNSYNEQFF. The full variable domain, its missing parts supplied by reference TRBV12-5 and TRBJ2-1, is DARVTQTPRHKVTEMGQEVTMRCQPILGHNTVFWYRQTMMQGLELLAYFRNRAPLDDSGMPKDRFSAEMPDATLATLKIQPSEPRDSAVYFCASGLAGNSYNEQFFGPGTRLTVL.

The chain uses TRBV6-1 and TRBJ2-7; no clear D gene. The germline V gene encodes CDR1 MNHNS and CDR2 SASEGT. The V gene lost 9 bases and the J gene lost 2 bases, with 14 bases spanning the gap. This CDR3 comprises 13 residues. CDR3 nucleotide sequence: TGTGCCAGTAGACCGGACGGCACCTACGAGCAGTACTTC. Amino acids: CASRPDGTYEQYF.

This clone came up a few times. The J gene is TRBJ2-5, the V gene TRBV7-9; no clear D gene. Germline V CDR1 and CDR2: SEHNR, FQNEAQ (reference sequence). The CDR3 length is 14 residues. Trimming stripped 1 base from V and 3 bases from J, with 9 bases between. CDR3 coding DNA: TGTGCCAGCAGCTTAGGTTTCATCGAAGAGACCCAGTACTTC. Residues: CASSLGFIEETQYF.

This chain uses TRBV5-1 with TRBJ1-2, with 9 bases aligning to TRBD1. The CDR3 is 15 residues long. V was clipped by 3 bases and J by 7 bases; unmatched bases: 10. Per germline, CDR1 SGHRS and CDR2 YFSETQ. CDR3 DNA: TGCGCCAGCAGCTGGGGGACAGGGTTTATGAGTGGCTACACCTTC. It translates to CASSWGTGFMSGYTF.

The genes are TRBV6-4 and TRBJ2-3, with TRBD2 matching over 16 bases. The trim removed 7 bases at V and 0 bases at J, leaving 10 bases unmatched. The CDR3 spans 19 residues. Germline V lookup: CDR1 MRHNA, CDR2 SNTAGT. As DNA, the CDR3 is TGTGCCAGCAACTCGGGACTAGCGGGAGGGATGCCTAGCACAGATACGCAGTATTTT. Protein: CASNSGLAGGMPSTDTQYF.

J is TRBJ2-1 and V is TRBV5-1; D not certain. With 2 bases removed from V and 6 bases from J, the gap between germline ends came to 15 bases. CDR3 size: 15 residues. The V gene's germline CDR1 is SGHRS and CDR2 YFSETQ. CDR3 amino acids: CASSFLVVESNEQFF. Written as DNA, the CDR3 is TGCGCCAGCAGCTTCCTTGTAGTGGAAAGCAATGAGCAGTTCTTC.

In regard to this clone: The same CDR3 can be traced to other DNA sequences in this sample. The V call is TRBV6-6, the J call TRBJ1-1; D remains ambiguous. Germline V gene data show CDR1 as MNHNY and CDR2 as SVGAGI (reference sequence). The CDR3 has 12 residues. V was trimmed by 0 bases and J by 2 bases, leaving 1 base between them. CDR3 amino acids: CASSYSNTEAFF. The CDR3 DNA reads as TGTGCCAGCAGTTACTCTAACACTGAAGCTTTCTTT.

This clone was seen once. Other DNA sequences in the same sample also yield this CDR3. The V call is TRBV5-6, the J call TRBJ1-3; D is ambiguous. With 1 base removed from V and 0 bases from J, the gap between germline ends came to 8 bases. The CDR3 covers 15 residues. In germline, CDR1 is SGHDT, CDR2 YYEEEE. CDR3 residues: CASSLRQISGNTIYF. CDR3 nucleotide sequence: TGTGCCAGCAGCTTGAGGCAGATCTCTGGAAACACCATATATTTT.

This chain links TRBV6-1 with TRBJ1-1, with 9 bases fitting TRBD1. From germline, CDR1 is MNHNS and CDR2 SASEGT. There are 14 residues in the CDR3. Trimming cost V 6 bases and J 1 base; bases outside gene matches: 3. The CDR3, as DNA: TGTGCCAGCAGGACAGGGGGACCGAACACTGAAGCTTTCTTT. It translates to CASRTGGPNTEAFF.

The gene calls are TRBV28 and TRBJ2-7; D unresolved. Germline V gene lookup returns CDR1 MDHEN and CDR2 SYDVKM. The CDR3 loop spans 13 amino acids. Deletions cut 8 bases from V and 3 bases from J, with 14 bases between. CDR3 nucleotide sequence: TGTGCCAGCGCCCCTCCCCCAGTCTACGAGCAGTACTTC. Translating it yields CASAPPPVYEQYF.

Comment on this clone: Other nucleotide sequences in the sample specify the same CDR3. This chain's CDR3 is CASSPNQETQYF. In nucleotides, the CDR3 is TGTGCCAGCTCACCGAACCAAGAGACCCAGTACTTC. This chain links TRBV18 with TRBJ2-5; unclear D gene. This CDR3 is 12 amino acids long. The germline V gene has CDR1 KGHSH and CDR2 LQKENI. V was clipped by 3 bases and J by 0 bases, with 2 bases between them.

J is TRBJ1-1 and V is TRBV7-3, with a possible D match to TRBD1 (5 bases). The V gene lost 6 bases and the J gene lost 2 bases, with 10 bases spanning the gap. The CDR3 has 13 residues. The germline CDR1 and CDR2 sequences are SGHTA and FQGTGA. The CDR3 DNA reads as TGTGCCAGCAGGCGAGACAGTAACACTGAAGCTTTCTTT. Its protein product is CASRRDSNTEAFF.

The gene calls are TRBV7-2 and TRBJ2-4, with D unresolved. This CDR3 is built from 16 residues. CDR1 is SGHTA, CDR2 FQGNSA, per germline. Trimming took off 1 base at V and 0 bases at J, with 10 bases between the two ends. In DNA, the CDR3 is TGTGCCAGCAGCTTAGATGGGTTACTAGCCAAAAACATTCAGTACTTC. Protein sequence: CASSLDGLLAKNIQYF.

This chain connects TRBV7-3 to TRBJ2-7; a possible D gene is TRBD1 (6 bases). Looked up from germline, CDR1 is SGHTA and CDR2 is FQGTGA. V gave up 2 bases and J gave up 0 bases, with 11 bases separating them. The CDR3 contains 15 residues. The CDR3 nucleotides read TGTGCCAGCAGCTTAGGGGGCGTCCTCTCCTACGAGCAGTACTTC. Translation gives CASSLGGVLSYEQYF. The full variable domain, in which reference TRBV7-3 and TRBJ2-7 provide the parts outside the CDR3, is GAGVSQTPSNKVTEKGKYVELRCDPISGHTALYWYRQSLGQGPEFLIYFQGTGAADDSGLPNDRFFAVRPEGSVSTLKIQRTERGDSAVYLCASSLGGVLSYEQYFGPGTRLTVT.

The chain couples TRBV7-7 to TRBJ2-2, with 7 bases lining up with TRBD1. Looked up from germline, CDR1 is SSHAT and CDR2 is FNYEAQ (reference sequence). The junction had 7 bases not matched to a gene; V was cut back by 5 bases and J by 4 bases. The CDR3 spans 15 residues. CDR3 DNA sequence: TGTGCCAGCAGCGCATCAGGGGGTGCCACCGGGGAGCTGTTTTTT. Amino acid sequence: CASSASGGATGELFF.

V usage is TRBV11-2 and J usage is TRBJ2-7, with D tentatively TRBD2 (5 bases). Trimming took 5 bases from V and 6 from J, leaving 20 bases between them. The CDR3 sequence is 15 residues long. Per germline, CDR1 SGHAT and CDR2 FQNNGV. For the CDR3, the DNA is TGTGCCAGCAGCCCCCGGGAATCCCTTTCGGGCGAGCAGTACTTC. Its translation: CASSPRESLSGEQYF.

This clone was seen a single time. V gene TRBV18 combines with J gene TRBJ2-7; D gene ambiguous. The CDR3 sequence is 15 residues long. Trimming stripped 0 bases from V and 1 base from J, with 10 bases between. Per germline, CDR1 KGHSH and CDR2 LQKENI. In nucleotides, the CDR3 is TGTGCCAGCTCACCACCTAGTAAGGGATCCTACGAGCAGTACTTC. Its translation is CASSPPSKGSYEQYF.

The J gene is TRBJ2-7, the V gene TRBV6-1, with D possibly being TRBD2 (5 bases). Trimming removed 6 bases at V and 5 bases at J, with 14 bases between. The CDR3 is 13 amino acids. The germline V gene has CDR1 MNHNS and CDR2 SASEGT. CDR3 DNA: TGTGCCAGCAGAAACCCGGGATTCCACGAGCAGTACTTC. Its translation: CASRNPGFHEQYF.